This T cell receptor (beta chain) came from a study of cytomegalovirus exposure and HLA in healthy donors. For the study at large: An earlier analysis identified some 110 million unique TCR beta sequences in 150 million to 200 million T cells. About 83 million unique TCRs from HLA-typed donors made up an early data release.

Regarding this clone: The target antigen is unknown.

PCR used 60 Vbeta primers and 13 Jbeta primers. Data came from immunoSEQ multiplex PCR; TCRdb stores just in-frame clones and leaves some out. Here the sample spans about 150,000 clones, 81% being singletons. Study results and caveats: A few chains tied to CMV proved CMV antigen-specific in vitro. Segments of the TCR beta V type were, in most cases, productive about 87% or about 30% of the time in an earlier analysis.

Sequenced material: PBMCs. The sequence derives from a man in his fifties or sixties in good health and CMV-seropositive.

The CDR3 protein is CASSLVGLGASRTDTQYF. CDR3 nucleotide sequence: TGTGCCAGCAGCTTAGTGGGACTAGGGGCCAGCCGCACAGATACGCAGTATTTT. V is TRBV7-2 and J is TRBJ2-3, with TRBD2 matching 8 bases. CDR1 is SGHTA, CDR2 FQGNSA, per germline. The length of the CDR3 is 18 residues. V was clipped by 1 base and J by 1 base; unmatched bases: 10.